This T cell receptor (beta chain) was sequenced during a study of blood T cell repertoires in COVID-19. Study-level information: The study drew acute and convalescent COVID-19 samples from the United States, Italy and Spain. Sources were T cells, B-cell-depleted T cells, or PBMCs; the material itself was cDNA or gDNA.

The V segment lost 0 bases and the J segment 7 bases; nucleotides outside the gene matches: 5. Germline V gene sequence: CDR1 KGHSH, CDR2 LQKENI. This CDR3 has 15 residues. As handled by the study authors: For nucleated cells, counts were estimated from reference gene primer amplification. TCRdb's table, derived via immunoSEQ multiplex PCR, lists solely in-frame clones and lacks some. The DNA was the basis for D and trimming; V, J and clone size are from that table. The sample includes more than 300,000 clones, approximately 82% of them seen just once. V is TRBV18 and J is TRBJ2-7; 11 positions match TRBD2. This clonotype originated in a woman aged 45-60 years with acute or convalescent COVID-19. Material: peripheral blood. CDR3 amino acids: CASSPPTLAGVEQYF. For the CDR3, the DNA is TGTGCCAGCTCACCACCGACACTAGCGGGAGTTGAGCAGTACTTC.